The 14 T cell receptor beta chains presented below share a single source sample, sequenced in a study of cytomegalovirus exposure and HLA in healthy donors. Use of 60 Vbeta and 13 Jbeta primers characterized the PCR. Data came from immunoSEQ multiplex PCR; TCRdb stores just in-frame clones and leaves some out. The sample shows roughly 80,000 clones, and 1.1% sits with its ten largest clones. The source material was PBMCs. These TCRs come from a woman in her thirties in good health and CMV-seronegative.

The CDR3 protein is CASIMDRGSGNTIYF. For the CDR3, the DNA is TGTGCCAGCATTATGGACAGGGGCTCTGGAAACACCATATATTTT. V is TRBV6-1 and J is TRBJ1-3; 9 bases are shared with TRBD1. V gave up 7 bases and J gave up 0 bases; unmatched junction bases: 4. Germline V gene data show CDR1 as MNHNS and CDR2 as SASEGT. CDR3 length equals 15 residues.

V is TRBV19 and J is TRBJ2-7, with 9 bases matching TRBD1. This CDR3 comprises 13 residues. Germline trimming cut 4 bases from V and 7 bases from J; bases unmatched to any gene: 5. The germline V gene has CDR1 LNHDA and CDR2 SQIVND (reference sequence). The CDR3 is CASSRGQGVEQYF. The CDR3 DNA sequence: TGTGCCAGTAGTAGGGGACAGGGCGTGGAGCAGTACTTC.

The chain's CDR3 is CASRNTGAMNTEAFF. DNA of the CDR3: TGTGCCAGCAGGAATACAGGGGCCATGAACACTGAAGCTTTCTTT. The rearrangement joins TRBV2 to TRBJ1-1; TRBD1 matches at 7 bases. Trimming cost V 6 bases and J 0 bases; bases outside gene matches: 7. CDR3 size: 15 residues. Germline V gives CDR1 SNHLY, CDR2 FYNNEI.

This sequence joins TRBV20-1 and TRBJ1-2; D gene unclear. The germline V and J ends were trimmed by 5 bases and 6 bases, with 7 bases remaining between them. The CDR3 consists of 10 residues. In germline, CDR1 is DFQATT, CDR2 SNEGSKA (reference sequence). CDR3 residues: CSAPEHGYTF. For the CDR3, the DNA is TGCAGTGCTCCGGAGCATGGCTACACCTTC.

About this clone: The sample carries other DNA sequences with the same CDR3. V and J are TRBV5-1 and TRBJ2-7; 8 bases match TRBD1. Germline CDR1 SGHRS, CDR2 YFSETQ. This CDR3 contains 13 residues. With 3 bases clipped from V and 3 bases from J, the junction kept 2 bases outside the gene matches. The CDR3 region is CASSSGQGYEQYF. DNA for the CDR3: TGCGCCAGCAGCTCTGGACAGGGCTACGAGCAGTACTTC.

This chain connects TRBV6-1 to TRBJ1-2, with TRBD1 matching 7 bases. This CDR3 has 15 amino acids. V lost 1 base, J lost 8 bases, and 10 bases stayed unmatched. The V gene's germline CDR1 is MNHNS and CDR2 SASEGT. As DNA, the CDR3 is TGTGCCAGCAGTGAAGGGACAGGTCGCCGAGGAGGCTACACCTTC. This encodes CASSEGTGRRGGYTF.

The chain couples TRBV23-1 to TRBJ2-1, with 10 bases identical to TRBD1. TRBV23-1 is placed among ORFs of uncertain function. The CDR3 loop spans 18 amino acids. The CDR3 DNA is TGCGCATCGACCATCCCCCCCCCTTCGGGACAGGGGTACAATGAGCAGTTCTTC. It encodes CASTIPPPSGQGYNEQFF.

The chain couples TRBV11-2 to TRBJ2-1; D remains unclear. With 4 bases removed from V and 7 bases from J, the gap between germline ends came to 8 bases. The CDR3 totals 12 residues. Germline V gene lookup returns CDR1 SGHAT and CDR2 FQNNGV. The CDR3 spells CASSSRRNEQFF. The DNA for the CDR3 is TGTGCCAGCAGCTCCCGCCGGAATGAGCAGTTCTTC.

This chain connects TRBV15 to TRBJ2-1; D may be TRBD1 (6 bases). Germline-derived CDR1 and CDR2 are LNHNV and YYDKDF (reference sequence). The CDR3 loop spans 15 amino acids. V lost 1 base to trimming and J lost 6 bases, with 13 bases between them. DNA of the CDR3: TGTGCCACCAGCAGAGCCAACCCAGGGGTCAATGAGCAGTTCTTC. Amino acid sequence: CATSRANPGVNEQFF.

V and J are TRBV5-1 and TRBJ1-1, with 10 bases that match TRBD1. The CDR3 contains 13 residues. CDR1 and CDR2 from the germline V gene are SGHRS and YFSETQ. V dropped 2 bases and J dropped 6; count of bases not matched to a gene: 1. Here the CDR3 reads CASSFGQGAEAFF. CDR3 coding DNA: TGCGCCAGCAGCTTTGGACAGGGGGCTGAAGCTTTCTTT.

The V call is TRBV2, the J call TRBJ1-1, with no clear D. The length of the CDR3 is 13 residues. Trimming cost V 7 bases and J 7 bases, with 16 bases left between them. The germline V gene encodes CDR1 SNHLY and CDR2 FYNNEI. CDR3 bases: TGTGCCAGCAATGCGGCACGCGGCTTTGAAGCTTTCTTT. This translates into CASNAARGFEAFF.

The chain links TRBV19 to TRBJ2-1, with 7 bases aligning to TRBD2. Germline trimming cut 5 bases from V and 3 bases from J; bases unmatched to any gene: 7. Looked up from germline, CDR1 is LNHDA and CDR2 is SQIVND (reference sequence). CDR3 size: 15 residues. The CDR3 coding sequence is TGTGCCAGTAGTTTGGGCGGGAGTGACTACAATGAGCAGTTCTTC. It is translated as CASSLGGSDYNEQFF.

The rearrangement links TRBV11-2 to TRBJ2-7; possible D gene TRBD2, 6 bases. The CDR3 runs to 14 residues. Trimming left V 3 bases short and J 2 bases short, with 11 bases between. Germline V lookup: CDR1 SGHAT, CDR2 FQNNGV. CDR3 amino acids: CASSFTTRAYEQYF. For the CDR3, the DNA is TGTGCCAGCAGCTTCACGACTAGAGCCTACGAGCAGTACTTC.

The V gene is TRBV7-2, the J gene TRBJ1-4; D is unresolved. CDR3 size: 15 residues. CDR1 SGHTA and CDR2 FQGNSA come from the germline V gene. The V and J ends lost 1 base and 1 base respectively, with 7 bases between them. Here the CDR3 DNA reads TGTGCCAGCAGCTTAGGGCTCAGAACTAATGAAAAACTGTTTTTT. The encoded protein is CASSLGLRTNEKLFF.